The clone carrying this TCR beta chain has only a few counts. The antigen remains undetermined. This sample is drawn from a study of response to subunit inactivated influenza vaccine. Germline CDR1 SGHRS, CDR2 YFSETQ. Trimming cost V 4 bases and J 5 bases, with 13 bases left between them. This CDR3 region has 14 residues. General study points: A suggestion made by the authors is that each seasonal influenza vaccination recruits few new T cells.

Each CDR3 protein gets one entry after TCRdb re-called the RT-PCR reads with MiXCR. The data hold almost 250,000 distinct CDR3 sequences, with over 9% observed a single time. The TCR comes from a man over 45 who received an inactivated influenza vaccine. The sequences come from non-naive T cells sorted from PBMCs, collected approximately 15 days before vaccination. This chain connects TRBV5-1 to TRBJ2-1, with D possibly TRBD2 on 6 matching bases. The CDR3 DNA follows: TGCGCCAGCAGCACCGGAGGGCCTAACAATGAGCAGTTCTTC. This gives the protein CASSTGGPNNEQFF.